This T cell receptor beta chain came from a study of blood T cells in healthy people across ages. Study results and caveats: The study found more naive CD4+ cells and higher diversity in long-lived than aged donors. Researchers deemed the diversity estimates from one million T cells underestimates.

Details on this clonotype: The antigen is not known.

For every donor, a draw yielded around 10 milliliters of peripheral blood. The V end was cut by 3 bases, the J end by 1 base, with 4 bases between. This CDR3 spans 11 amino acids. CDR1 is GTSNPN and CDR2 is SVGIG in the germline V gene (reference sequence). Primed by a sample-barcoded 5' primer and a J-beta primer mix, a second PCR proceeded for about 6 to 12 cycles. TCRdb re-analysed the 5' RACE reads in MiXCR, keeping a single row per CDR3 protein. The sample consists of 850,000 to 1,300,000 distinct CDR3 sequences, 40% to 55% of them appearing once. This sequence was found in a woman aged 60 to 75 in good health. The sequencing sample was made of blood. This sequence joins TRBV30 and TRBJ2-7; D remains ambiguous. CDR3: CAWRQSYEQYF. The CDR3 region has the DNA TGTGCCTGGAGACAGTCCTACGAGCAGTACTTC.